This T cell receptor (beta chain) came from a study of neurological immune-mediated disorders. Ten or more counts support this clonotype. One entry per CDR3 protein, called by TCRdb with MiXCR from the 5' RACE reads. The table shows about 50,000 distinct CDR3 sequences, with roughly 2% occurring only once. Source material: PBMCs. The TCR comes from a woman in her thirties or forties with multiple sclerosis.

The CDR3 DNA follows: TGTGCCAGCAGTTTAGGCGGACGGGGGCTATCAGGATCCCTCCACTTT. Protein: CASSLGGRGLSGSLHF. The chain uses TRBV27 and TRBJ1-6; a weak D match, TRBD1 (6 bases). Trimming took 2 bases from V and 14 from J, leaving 22 bases between them. CDR3 length: 16 amino acids. The V gene's germline CDR1 is MNHEY and CDR2 SMNVEV (reference sequence).